This entry describes one T cell receptor (beta chain). Its antigen remains unidentified. These data belong to a study of CD8 T cells in Susac syndrome. Study conclusions and caveats: As the study acknowledged, the number of individuals in its TCR sequencing and HLA analysis was relatively small.

V lost 2 bases to trimming and J lost 9 bases, with 22 bases between them. CDR3 length: 17 residues. From germline, CDR1 is MNHEY and CDR2 SVGAGI. In Susac syndrome patients, recently defined diagnostic criteria for definite or probable disease were met. A quantity of about 0.45 to 1 ug RNA underwent reverse transcription using random hexamers. Multiplex immunoSEQ PCR targeted 54 Vbeta and 13 Jbeta TCR beta segments. Each CDR3 protein gets one entry after TCRdb re-called the immunoSEQ multiplex PCR reads with MiXCR. The sample includes 160,000 or so distinct CDR3 sequences, 85% to 95% of them seen just once.

The gene calls are TRBV6-5 and TRBJ2-2; D may be TRBD1 or TRBD2 (5 bases each). The TCR originated in a human donor with Susac syndrome. The sample was CD4+ T cells from PBMCs. CDR3 protein: CASSYRVASRDGRELFF. CDR3 nucleotide sequence: TGTGCCAGCAGTTACCGTGTAGCGTCCAGGGATGGAAGGGAGCTGTTTTTT.